A selection of T cell receptor beta chains follows, all from one sample in a study of cytomegalovirus exposure and HLA in healthy donors. Here immunoSEQ multiplex PCR was the method, and the copy in TCRdb shows in-frame clones only, minus some. The table includes 150,000 to 200,000 clones, about four fifths detected once. Input material: PBMCs. The receptors were gathered from a woman between 35 and 50 years old in good health and CMV-seronegative. The CDR3 runs from the conserved cysteine through the conserved F or W. A D gene is named only where the DNA matches it firmly. The listing skips clone size in some rows; elsewhere it reads once, few, many or a size class.

>TRBV27|-|-|TRBJ2-1
CASRALTGAEQFF
TGTGCCAGCAGGGCCCTAACTGGGGCTGAGCAGTTCTTC
>TRBV5-1|-|-|TRBJ2-3
CASSSEGTDTQYF
TGCGCCAGCAGTTCCGAGGGCACAGATACGCAGTATTTT
>TRBV11-3|-|once|TRBJ1-1
CASSPRAEGEAFF
TGTGCCAGCAGCCCCAGGGCCGAAGGAGAAGCTTTCTTC
>TRBV7-2|-|-|TRBJ2-5
CASRREPGETQYF
TGTGCCAGCCGGAGGGAGCCCGGGGAGACCCAGTACTTC
>TRBV18|-|-|TRBJ1-3
CASSPPNDSRNTIYF
TGTGCCAGCTCACCACCAAACGACAGCCGAAACACCATATATTTT
>TRBV6-1|-|-|TRBJ1-3
CASSEGPVPSGNTIYF
TGTGCCAGCAGTGAAGGGCCCGTCCCCTCTGGAAACACCATATATTTT
>TRBV11-3|-|-|TRBJ2-5
CASSQKETQYF
TGTGCCAGCAGCCAGAAAGAGACCCAGTACTTC
>TRBV9|TRBD2|-|TRBJ2-3
CASSVASGRAGDTQYF
TGTGCCAGCAGCGTTGCTAGCGGGAGGGCCGGAGATACGCAGTATTTT
>TRBV9|-|few|TRBJ2-2
CASSVDPGTNTGELFF
TGTGCCAGCAGCGTAGATCCAGGGACGAACACCGGGGAGCTGTTTTTT
>TRBV7-2|TRBD2|-|TRBJ2-3
CASSPTSGGTTSTDTQYF
TGTGCCAGCAGCCCCACTAGCGGGGGTACTACTAGCACAGATACGCAGTATTTT
>TRBV6-5|-|-|TRBJ2-2
CASSYSSDRVGGELFF
TGTGCCAGCAGTTACTCTTCGGACAGAGTAGGTGGGGAGCTGTTTTTT
>TRBV5-1|-|-|TRBJ1-2
CASSLGQGHVVRGYTF
TGCGCCAGCAGTTTGGGGCAGGGGCACGTTGTCAGGGGCTACACCTTC
>TRBV28|TRBD1|-|TRBJ1-5
CASSPGQSFSGPQHF
TGTGCCAGCAGTCCGGGACAGAGTTTCTCGGGGCCCCAGCATTTT
>TRBV7-2|-|-|TRBJ2-5
CASSLGKETQYF
TGTGCCAGCAGCTTAGGTAAAGAGACCCAGTACTTC
>TRBV5-4|-|-|TRBJ2-5
CASSQPRTSQETQYF
TGTGCCAGCAGCCAACCCAGGACATCGCAAGAGACCCAGTACTTC
>TRBV11-3|TRBD1|few|TRBJ2-1
CASSRDSDSMKQFF
TGTGCCAGCAGTCGGGACAGTGATTCAATGAAGCAGTTCTTC
>TRBV19|-|-|TRBJ1-1
CASSFSRDTEAFF
TGTGCCAGTAGTTTTTCTCGGGATACTGAAGCTTTCTTT
>TRBV10-3|-|-|TRBJ2-7
CAISGGVTGYEQYF
TGTGCCATCAGTGGGGGGGTGACGGGCTACGAGCAGTACTTC
>TRBV6-1|TRBD2|-|TRBJ2-7
CASSPGGSYEQYF
TGTGCCAGCAGTCCGGGGGGCTCCTACGAGCAGTACTTC
>TRBV18|-|-|TRBJ1-2
CASSPLADYGYTF
TGTGCCAGCTCACCACTTGCAGATTATGGCTACACCTTC
>TRBV14|-|-|TRBJ1-5
CASSQEWSRGDNQPQHF
TGTGCCAGCAGCCAAGAATGGAGCAGGGGTGACAATCAGCCCCAGCATTTT
>TRBV11-3|TRBD1|-|TRBJ1-4
CASSPGQGFEKLFF
TGTGCCAGCAGCCCGGGACAGGGGTTCGAAAAACTGTTTTTT
>TRBV28|-|once|TRBJ2-7
CASSPRQVSAYEQYF
TGTGCCAGCAGTCCCCGACAGGTTTCTGCCTACGAGCAGTACTTC
>TRBV5-8|TRBD1|-|TRBJ1-5
CASSLGQGSWNQPQHF
TGTGCCAGCAGCCTCGGACAGGGCAGTTGGAATCAGCCCCAGCATTTT
>TRBV27|TRBD1|-|TRBJ1-5
CASSTPGQGSQPQHF
TGTGCCAGCAGCACCCCCGGACAGGGAAGTCAGCCCCAGCATTTT
>TRBV30|-|-|TRBJ1-1
CAWSVVLRQGEAFF
TGTGCCTGGAGTGTAGTTCTTAGGCAGGGTGAAGCTTTCTTT
>TRBV5-1|-|-|TRBJ1-1
CASSLGQPGTEAFF
TGCGCCAGCAGCTTGGGACAACCGGGGACTGAAGCTTTCTTT
>TRBV19|-|-|TRBJ1-2
CASKGLGRDYGYTF
TGTGCCAGTAAAGGTCTAGGGAGGGACTATGGCTACACCTTC
>TRBV7-8|TRBD1|-|TRBJ1-4
CASSHPGQGEEKLFF
TGTGCCAGCAGTCACCCCGGGCAGGGGGAGGAAAAACTGTTTTTT
>TRBV21-1|-|-|TRBJ1-2
CASSIPRRTGGGYGYTF
TGTGCCAGCAGCATCCCTCGCCGTACAGGGGGTGGCTATGGCTACACCTTC
>TRBV25-1|-|-|TRBJ2-1
CASSEYQTGIDEQFF
TGTGCCAGCAGTGAATATCAAACAGGGATCGATGAGCAGTTCTTC
>TRBV5-1|TRBD1|-|TRBJ2-2
CASSLAGGSGTGELFF
TGCGCCAGCAGCTTGGCAGGGGGCTCGGGGACCGGGGAGCTGTTTTTT
>TRBV19|-|-|TRBJ2-1
CASSIGGTYSYNEQFF
TGTGCCAGTAGTATAGGTGGTACATACTCCTACAATGAGCAGTTCTTC
>TRBV9|-|-|TRBJ2-3
CASSVVGGATDTQYF
TGTGCCAGCAGCGTAGTGGGGGGGGCAACAGATACGCAGTATTTT
>TRBV2|TRBD1|-|TRBJ2-6
CASSGQGSANVLTF
TGTGCCAGCAGTGGACAGGGCTCGGCCAACGTCCTGACTTTC
>TRBV11-2|-|-|TRBJ2-1
CASSLSGDRGFF
TGTGCCAGCAGCTTATCAGGGGACCGGGGATTCTTC
>TRBV6-6|-|-|TRBJ2-3
CASSPSRQWSTDTQYF
TGTGCCAGCAGTCCCTCTCGACAGTGGAGCACAGATACGCAGTATTTT
>TRBV9|TRBD2|-|TRBJ2-2
CASSLWDSGSTGELFF
TGTGCCAGCAGCTTGTGGGATAGCGGGAGCACCGGGGAGCTGTTTTTT
>TRBV2|TRBD2|-|TRBJ2-1
CASKGTTDPYEQFF
TGTGCCAGCAAGGGGACTACTGACCCCTATGAGCAGTTCTTC
>TRBV7-2|-|-|TRBJ2-1
CASSPIALVYNEQFF
TGTGCCAGCAGTCCGATAGCGTTAGTCTACAATGAGCAGTTCTTC
>TRBV30|-|-|TRBJ1-1
CAWRVGPGDTEAFF
TGTGCCTGGAGGGTAGGTCCAGGGGACACTGAAGCTTTCTTT
>TRBV19|TRBD1|few|TRBJ1-5
CASSSLGGEPSNQPQHF
TGTGCCAGTAGTAGCTTAGGGGGCGAGCCAAGCAATCAGCCCCAGCATTTT
>TRBV27|TRBD1|-|TRBJ1-5
CASATGQLNQPQHF
TGTGCCAGCGCTACGGGACAGCTTAATCAGCCCCAGCATTTT
>TRBV5-1|-|few|TRBJ2-1
CASREQGLVYNEQFF
TGCGCCAGCAGGGAACAGGGCCTTGTCTACAATGAGCAGTTCTTC
>TRBV30|-|-|TRBJ1-3
CAWGSGATGNTIYF
TGTGCCTGGGGGTCGGGAGCGACAGGAAACACCATATATTTT
>TRBV11-2|-|-|TRBJ1-1
CASTWTGTLRGGTEAFF
TGTGCCAGCACCTGGACCGGGACCCTTCGAGGAGGGACTGAAGCTTTCTTT
>TRBV5-1|TRBD1|once|TRBJ1-3
CASSLEGTGDASGNTIYF
TGCGCCAGCAGCTTGGAAGGGACAGGGGACGCTTCTGGAAACACCATATATTTT
>TRBV4-3|TRBD2|-|TRBJ2-1
CASGKLSGVAYNGQFF
TGCGCCAGCGGCAAACTTAGCGGGGTTGCCTACAATGGGCAGTTCTTC
>TRBV2|-|-|TRBJ2-5
CASSGDIETQYF
TGTGCCAGCAGCGGGGATATTGAGACCCAGTACTTC
>TRBV5-5|TRBD2|-|TRBJ2-5
CASIKRGGSQETQYF
TGTGCCAGCATAAAGCGGGGGGGGTCGCAAGAGACCCAGTACTTC
>TRBV6-1|TRBD2|once|TRBJ2-3
CASSGLAGAPDTQYF
TGTGCCAGCAGTGGACTAGCGGGAGCTCCAGATACGCAGTATTTT
>TRBV27|TRBD1|few|TRBJ1-6
CASSPTGQLNSPLHF
TGTGCCAGCAGTCCCACGGGACAGTTGAATTCACCCCTCCACTTT
>TRBV6-4|-|-|TRBJ1-2
CASSETAGYGYTF
TGTGCCAGCAGTGAGACGGCGGGCTATGGCTACACCTTC
>TRBV5-1|TRBD1|-|TRBJ1-2
CASRPDRGRGYGYTF
TGCGCCAGCAGACCTGACAGGGGGCGCGGCTATGGCTACACCTTC
>TRBV4-3|TRBD1|-|TRBJ1-4
CASSQEGTGGPWGKLFF
TGCGCCAGCAGCCAAGAGGGGACAGGGGGCCCATGGGGAAAACTGTTTTTT
>TRBV7-2|-|few|TRBJ1-2
CASSFNRNYGYTF
TGTGCCAGCAGTTTTAACCGGAACTATGGCTACACCTTC
>TRBV18|TRBD1|-|TRBJ1-1
CASSPLTGQGTEAFF
TGTGCCAGCTCACCTTTGACAGGGCAGGGTACTGAAGCTTTCTTT
>TRBV10-3|-|-|TRBJ2-1
CAISDPRENYNEQFF
TGTGCCATCAGTGACCCGAGGGAAAACTACAATGAGCAGTTCTTC